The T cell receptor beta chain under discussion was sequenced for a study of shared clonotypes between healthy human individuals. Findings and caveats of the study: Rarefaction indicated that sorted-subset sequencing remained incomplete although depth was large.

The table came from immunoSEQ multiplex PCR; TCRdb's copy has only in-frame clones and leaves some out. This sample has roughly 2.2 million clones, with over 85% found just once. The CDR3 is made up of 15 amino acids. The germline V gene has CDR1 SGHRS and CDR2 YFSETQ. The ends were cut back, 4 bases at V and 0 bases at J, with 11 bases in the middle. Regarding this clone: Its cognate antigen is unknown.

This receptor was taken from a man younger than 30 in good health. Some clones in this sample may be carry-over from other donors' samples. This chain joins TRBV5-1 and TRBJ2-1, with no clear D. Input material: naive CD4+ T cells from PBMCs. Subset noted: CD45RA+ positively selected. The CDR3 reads CASSRSRSSYNEQFF. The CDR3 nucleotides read TGCGCCAGCAGCCGTTCTAGGAGCTCCTACAATGAGCAGTTCTTC.